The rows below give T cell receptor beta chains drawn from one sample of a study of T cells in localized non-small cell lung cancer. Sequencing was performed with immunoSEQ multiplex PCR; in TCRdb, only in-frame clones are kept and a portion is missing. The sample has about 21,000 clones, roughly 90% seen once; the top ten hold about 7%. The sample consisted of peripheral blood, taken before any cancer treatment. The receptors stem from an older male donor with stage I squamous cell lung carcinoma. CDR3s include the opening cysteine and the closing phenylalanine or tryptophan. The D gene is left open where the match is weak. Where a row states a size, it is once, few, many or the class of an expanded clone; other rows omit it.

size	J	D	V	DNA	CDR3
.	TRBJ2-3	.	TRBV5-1	TGCGCCAGCAGCTTAGCAGGGTACACTAGCACAGATACGCAGTATTTT	CASSLAGYTSTDTQYF
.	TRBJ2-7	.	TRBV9	TGTGCCAGCAGCCCAATGCCGGGAAGAAACGAGCAGTACTTC	CASSPMPGRNEQYF
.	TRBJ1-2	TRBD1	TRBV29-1	TGCAGCGTTGATTCGGGACAGGGCAACTACACCTTC	CSVDSGQGNYTF
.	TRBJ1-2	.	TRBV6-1	TGTGCCAGCAGTGAAGTTATGGGTAACTATGGCTACACCTTC	CASSEVMGNYGYTF
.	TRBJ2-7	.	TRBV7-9	TGTGCCAGCAGCTGGGACCGCTACGAGCAGTACTTC	CASSWDRYEQYF
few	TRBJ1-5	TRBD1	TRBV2	TGTGCCAGCAGTGATATAGGGGGCGGCAATCAGCCCCAGCATTTT	CASSDIGGGNQPQHF
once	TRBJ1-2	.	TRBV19	TGTGCCAGTAGTATCCGTTATGGCTACACCTTC	CASSIRYGYTF
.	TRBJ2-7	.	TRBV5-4	TGTGCCAGCAGCTTGTATACTTCCCCCTACGAGCAGTACTTC	CASSLYTSPYEQYF
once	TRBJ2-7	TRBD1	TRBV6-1	TGTGCCAGCAGCAGGACAGGTTTACCCTACGAGCAGTACTTC	CASSRTGLPYEQYF
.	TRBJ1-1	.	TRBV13	TGTGCCAGCAGCCTTAGGGAGAACACTGAAGCTTTCTTT	CASSLRENTEAFF
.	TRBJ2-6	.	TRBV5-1	TGCGCCAGCAGCCGATCGGGTGGGGCCAACGTCCTGACTTTC	CASSRSGGANVLTF